Listed below are T cell receptor beta chains from one sample, sequenced in a study of PD-L1 blockade in urothelial cancer. Assay: immunoSEQ multiplex PCR; the TCRdb copy retains only in-frame clones and omits some. The table records about 120,000 clones, approximately 90% of them present only once. Sequencing used PBMCs, obtained around atezolizumab (anti-PD-L1) treatment. Receptors originate from a man in his 60s with urothelial cancer. The conserved cysteine and the conserved F or W are not part of the CDR3 here.

J gene: TRBJ2-1
V gene: TRBV7-8
CDR3 protein: ASSQGLGEQF

J gene: TRBJ2-2
V gene: TRBV7-9
CDR3 protein: ASSFGDRETGELF

J gene: TRBJ1-2
V gene: TRBV7-8
CDR3 protein: ASSPDRSPLYGYT

J gene: TRBJ2-7
V gene: TRBV5-1
CDR3 protein: ASSPGGAADEQY

J gene: TRBJ2-1
V gene: TRBV10-3
CDR3 protein: ATQEDQAYNEQF

J gene: TRBJ2-3
V gene: TRBV7-3
CDR3 protein: ASSPYSADTQY

J gene: TRBJ2-5
V gene: TRBV5-1
CDR3 protein: ASRATGVAETQY

J gene: TRBJ2-5
V gene: TRBV9
CDR3 protein: ASSFRTSGVPETQY

J gene: TRBJ2-7
V gene: TRBV7-7
CDR3 protein: ASSEGWGPYEQY

J gene: TRBJ2-7
V gene: TRBV6-5
CDR3 protein: ASSYVPAHQSYEQY

J gene: TRBJ2-7
V gene: TRBV2
CDR3 protein: ASSERTNSYEQY

J gene: TRBJ2-7
V gene: TRBV9
CDR3 protein: ASSVGVAGALGEQY

J gene: TRBJ1-4
V gene: TRBV30
CDR3 protein: AWKGGGRFATNEKLF

J gene: TRBJ2-2
V gene: TRBV25-1
CDR3 protein: ASSEPGAGELF

J gene: TRBJ1-5
V gene: TRBV15
CDR3 protein: AISTGEAQPQH

J gene: TRBJ1-1
V gene: TRBV19
CDR3 protein: ASSILRGAEAF

J gene: TRBJ1-5
V gene: TRBV7-2
CDR3 protein: ASSRDKAIQH

J gene: TRBJ2-5
V gene: TRBV19
CDR3 protein: ASSIDTRSGTQY

J gene: TRBJ2-7
V gene: TRBV14
CDR3 protein: ASSQETGGLYEQY

J gene: TRBJ1-5
V gene: TRBV4-1
CDR3 protein: ASSHYETSRGNQPQH

J gene: TRBJ2-5
V gene: TRBV28
CDR3 protein: ASLAEETQY

J gene: TRBJ1-3
V gene: TRBV6-4
CDR3 protein: ASRLTVLNSGNTIY

J gene: TRBJ2-1
V gene: TRBV7-9
CDR3 protein: ASTWGGYYNEQF

J gene: TRBJ2-1
V gene: TRBV5-1
CDR3 protein: ASSLDSGWNEQF

J gene: TRBJ1-5
V gene: TRBV19
CDR3 protein: ATGGTGNQPQH

J gene: TRBJ1-2
V gene: TRBV7-2
CDR3 protein: ASSLAVTGDYGYT

J gene: TRBJ1-3
V gene: TRBV6-1
CDR3 protein: ASSVEGEAGSGNTIY

J gene: TRBJ1-5
V gene: TRBV10-3
CDR3 protein: AISESRTDSNQPQH

J gene: TRBJ2-7
V gene: TRBV28
CDR3 protein: ASIGQGHPTDEQY

J gene: TRBJ1-1
V gene: TRBV28
CDR3 protein: ASEDSPMNTEAF

J gene: TRBJ2-7
V gene: TRBV7-6
CDR3 protein: ASSLRTGGGEQY

J gene: TRBJ2-7
V gene: TRBV6-5
CDR3 protein: ASSYLGQFSYEQY

J gene: TRBJ1-5
V gene: TRBV5-6
CDR3 protein: ASSQGTGISNQPQH

J gene: TRBJ1-2
V gene: TRBV6-1
CDR3 protein: ASSTRAPNYGYT

J gene: TRBJ1-1
V gene: TRBV29-1
CDR3 protein: SGRRDNSAF

J gene: TRBJ1-2
V gene: TRBV28
CDR3 protein: ASSTMQNYGYT

J gene: TRBJ1-5
V gene: TRBV19
CDR3 protein: ASSMRARDQPQH

J gene: TRBJ2-5
V gene: TRBV18
CDR3 protein: ASSSGSGSGKTQY

J gene: TRBJ1-1
V gene: TRBV4-2
CDR3 protein: ASSQTGTDIMNTEAF

J gene: TRBJ2-7
V gene: TRBV6-1
CDR3 protein: ASLTGTYEQY

J gene: TRBJ2-5
V gene: TRBV9
CDR3 protein: ASSVGGSRKETQY